These 26 T cell receptor beta chains were sequenced from one sample in a study of T-cell reconstitution after alpha-beta-depleted transplantation in children. Researchers prepared the TCRbeta library using unique molecular identifiers, the study reports. In TCRdb, the PCR reads were re-called with MiXCR into one record per CDR3 protein. The sample carries some 830,000 distinct CDR3 sequences, approximately 15% recorded once. The specimen was PBMCs, mostly from graft donor cells, collected 360 days after TCRalphabeta/CD19-depleted stem cell transplant. All receptors come from a male patient aged 10 to 17 who had a stem cell transplant for acute lymphoblastic leukemia, so the T cells may come from the graft donor.

This clonotype was found a few times. CDR3 nucleotides: TGTGCCAGCAGTCCAGCGGGACTAGCGGCCGGGCAGTACTTC. Translating it yields CASSPAGLAAGQYF. The chain couples TRBV12-3 or TRBV12-4 to TRBJ2-7; 11 bases line up with TRBD2. CDR3 length: 14 amino acids. J lost 9 bases, V lost 5 bases, and 9 bases had no gene match.

About this clonotype: A much larger clone sits a single nucleotide away, making a read error possible. CDR3 amino acids: CAISETADDRERTEAFF. DNA of the CDR3: TGTGCCATCAGTGAGACCGCCGACGACAGGGAACGGACTGAAGCTTTCTTT. The rearrangement links TRBV10-3 to TRBJ1-1, with 7 bases aligning to TRBD1. Germline trimming cut 2 bases from V and 5 bases from J; bases unmatched to any gene: 14. CDR1 ENHRY and CDR2 SYGVKD come from the germline V gene. The CDR3 covers 17 residues.

The chain joins TRBV18 to TRBJ2-1; TRBD1 aligns across 7 bases. CDR1 KGHSH and CDR2 LQKENI come from the germline V gene. V shed 1 base and J 6 bases; nucleotides not matched to a gene: 6. The CDR3 is 15 amino acids. The CDR3 spells CASSPQGPGGNEQFF. DNA of the CDR3: TGTGCCAGCTCACCACAGGGCCCAGGGGGCAATGAGCAGTTCTTC.

A few counts support this clonotype. V usage is TRBV19 and J usage is TRBJ2-3; 7 bases match TRBD1. The CDR3 covers 14 residues. CDR1 is LNHDA and CDR2 is SQIVND in the germline V gene (reference sequence). J was trimmed by 3 bases and V by 3 bases; bases with no gene match: 3. In DNA, the CDR3 is TGTGCCAGTAGTATGGACAGGACAACAGATACGCAGTATTTT. Translated: CASSMDRTTDTQYF.

This clonotype was observed a few times. V usage is TRBV9 and J usage is TRBJ1-1; possible D gene TRBD1, 5 bases. The CDR3 contains 15 residues. V shed 3 bases and J shed 3 bases, with 15 bases lying between them. CDR1 is SGDLS and CDR2 is YYNGEE in the germline V gene. This CDR3 reads CASSGRDGGDTEAFF. In DNA, the CDR3 is TGTGCCAGCAGCGGCCGGGACGGAGGAGACACTGAAGCTTTCTTT.

The genes are TRBV5-1 and TRBJ2-1; D may be TRBD1 or TRBD2 (5 bases each). Per the germline V gene, CDR1 is SGHRS and CDR2 is YFSETQ. The CDR3 has 14 amino acids. The V end lost 7 bases, the J end lost 9 bases, and 20 bases lay between the germline ends. The CDR3 DNA reads TGCGCCAGCTGCTGGGGACCCACCGGCGGTGAGCAGTTCTTC. Its translation: CASCWGPTGGEQFF.

This clonotype was observed a few times. The V gene is TRBV5-1, the J gene TRBJ2-1; TRBD1 matches at 7 bases. V gave up 4 bases and J gave up 3 bases; unmatched junction bases: 10. This CDR3 region has 16 residues. The germline CDR1 and CDR2 sequences are SGHRS and YFSETQ. CDR3 DNA sequence: TGCGCCAGCAGCCTCTTCGCGACAGGGATCTACAATGAGCAGTTCTTC. Its protein product is CASSLFATGIYNEQFF.

The chain employs TRBV18 and TRBJ2-5, with 9 bases lining up with TRBD1. J was trimmed by 5 bases and V by 4 bases; bases with no gene match: 8. CDR1 is KGHSH, CDR2 LQKENI, per germline. The CDR3 is 15 residues long. The CDR3 DNA sequence: TGTGCCAGCTCACATTTACAGGGGGCGATTGAGACCCAGTACTTC. Translating it yields CASSHLQGAIETQYF.

There are a few counts of this clonotype. The chain couples TRBV12-3 or TRBV12-4 to TRBJ2-1; D may be TRBD2 (5 bases). The CDR3 consists of 14 residues. The V end lost 3 bases, the J end lost 8 bases, and 14 bases lay between the germline ends. Here the CDR3 reads CASSFQLEAHEQFF. CDR3 DNA: TGTGCCAGCAGTTTCCAACTAGAAGCTCATGAGCAGTTCTTC.

This clonotype was recorded a few times. V gene TRBV11-1 combines with J gene TRBJ1-4, with TRBD1 as a possible D gene (5 bases). V shed 5 bases and J shed 6 bases, with 28 bases lying between them. The CDR3 runs to 19 residues. CDR1 and CDR2 (germline): SGHAT, FQDESV (reference sequence). The CDR3 DNA reads as TGTGCCAGCAGCGACCGGACAAGGCAGGCCCCTGAAATCGATGAAAAACTGTTTTTT. It encodes CASSDRTRQAPEIDEKLFF.

The gene calls are TRBV19 and TRBJ2-5; D may match TRBD1 or TRBD2 (5 bases each). The V gene lost 7 bases and the J gene lost 1 base, with 19 bases spanning the gap. This CDR3 has 16 residues. Germline lookup yields CDR1 LNHDA and CDR2 SQIVND (reference sequence). CDR3 in amino acids: CASKAHGAAAQETQYF. The CDR3 DNA follows: TGTGCCAGTAAAGCGCATGGGGCAGCGGCCCAAGAGACCCAGTACTTC.

The chain uses TRBV9 and TRBJ2-5; D unresolved. CDR3 length equals 13 residues. With 4 bases removed from V and 4 bases from J, the gap between germline ends came to 11 bases. Germline CDR1 reads SGDLS; CDR2 reads YYNGEE. Here the CDR3 DNA reads TGTGCCAGCAGCCCTACCACCCCAGAGACCCAGTACTTC. This codes for CASSPTTPETQYF. The entire variable domain, with the rest obtained from reference TRBV9 and TRBJ2-5, is as follows: DSGVTQTPKHLITATGQRVTLRCSPRSGDLSVYWYQQSLDQGLQFLIQYYNGEERAKGNILERFSAQQFPDLHSELNLSSLELGDSALYFCASSPTTPETQYFGPGTRLLVL.

This rearrangement joins TRBV20-1 to TRBJ1-1; no reliable D call. V dropped 7 bases and J dropped 0 bases, with 12 bases sitting between them. Looked up from germline, CDR1 is DFQATT and CDR2 is SNEGSKA (reference sequence). The CDR3 covers 13 residues. The DNA for the CDR3 is TGCAGTGACATGGACCTGGTGAACACTGAAGCTTTCTTT. Translating it yields CSDMDLVNTEAFF.

This clonotype appeared a few times. This chain uses TRBV6-1 with TRBJ2-3; 15 bases fit TRBD2. The CDR3 has 15 residues. In germline, CDR1 is MNHNS, CDR2 SASEGT. V lost 7 bases to trimming and J lost 5 bases; unmatched junction nucleotides: 4. CDR3 nucleotides: TGTGCCAGCAATCCGGGACTAGCGGGAGGAGATACGCAGTATTTT. It yields the protein CASNPGLAGGDTQYF.

The V and J genes are TRBV29-1 and TRBJ1-1; unclear D gene. Germline loops: CDR1 SQVTM, CDR2 ANQGSEA. Trimming cost V 6 bases and J 4 bases, with 18 bases left between them. There are 14 residues in the CDR3. In nucleotides, the CDR3 is TGCAGCGTCGCTGCGAAAGGCCGAGGCACTGAAGCTTTCTTT. Amino acids: CSVAAKGRGTEAFF.

The V and J genes are TRBV11-2 and TRBJ2-1; D gene unclear. V lost 4 bases to trimming and J lost 4 bases, with 14 bases between them. CDR1 is SGHAT, CDR2 FQNNGV, per germline. The CDR3 length is 15 residues. In nucleotides, the CDR3 is TGTGCCAGCAGCTCCCTTAAGAGGCCATACAATGAGCAGTTCTTC. Translated: CASSSLKRPYNEQFF.

The J gene is TRBJ2-1, the V gene TRBV15, with a weak D call TRBD2 (5 bases). Germline V gene lookup returns CDR1 LNHNV and CDR2 YYDKDF (reference sequence). Between the trimmed V and J ends, which lost 3 bases and 4 bases, there was a span of 16 bases. The CDR3 loop spans 16 amino acids. The DNA for the CDR3 is TGTGCCACCAGCAGCCCCGGAGGACTGAGATACAATGAGCAGTTCTTC. The encoded protein is CATSSPGGLRYNEQFF. Full variable domain (missing parts from reference TRBV15 and TRBJ2-1): DAMVIQNPRYQVTQFGKPVTLSCSQTLNHNVMYWYQQKSSQAPKLLFHYYDKDFNNEADTPDNFQSRRPNTSFCFLDIRSPGLGDTAMYLCATSSPGGLRYNEQFFGPGTRLTVL.

This chain joins TRBV10-2 and TRBJ2-7; 13 bases fit TRBD2. The junction had 7 bases not matched to a gene; V was cut back by 8 bases and J by 6 bases. This CDR3 has 14 residues. CDR1 WSHSY and CDR2 SAAADI come from the germline V gene. The CDR3 nucleotides read TGCGCCAGCCAGGGACTAGCGGGACGAACCGAGCAGTACTTC. Amino acids: CASQGLAGRTEQYF.

This clonotype has just a few counts. The V gene is TRBV20-1, the J gene TRBJ2-7, with TRBD2 matching over 13 bases. Germline CDR1 is DFQATT and CDR2 is SNEGSKA (reference sequence). V trimming: 3 bases; J trimming: 1 base; junction bases outside the gene matches: 3. The CDR3 has 15 amino acids. Here the CDR3 reads CSARRLAGGSYEQYF. CDR3 in DNA: TGCAGTGCTAGGAGACTAGCGGGAGGATCCTACGAGCAGTACTTC.

This sequence joins TRBV2 and TRBJ2-2; D not resolved. The V end was cut by 5 bases, the J end by 7 bases, with 11 bases between. This CDR3 has 13 amino acids. From germline, CDR1 is SNHLY and CDR2 FYNNEI. The CDR3 loop reads CASSFPLVGELFF. CDR3 nucleotides: TGTGCCAGCAGTTTCCCCTTGGTCGGGGAGCTGTTTTTT.

The chain is built from TRBV18 and TRBJ2-7, with no clear D. CDR1 and CDR2 from the germline V gene are KGHSH and LQKENI. The V gene lost 1 base and the J gene lost 2 bases, with 12 bases spanning the gap. The CDR3 runs to 15 residues. The CDR3: CASSPQGINTYEQYF. CDR3 in DNA: TGTGCCAGCTCACCACAGGGCATAAACACCTACGAGCAGTACTTC.

V gene TRBV9 combines with J gene TRBJ2-2; D call uncertain. V was pared by 1 base and J by 2 bases, with 6 bases between. This CDR3 region has 14 residues. Per germline, CDR1 SGDLS and CDR2 YYNGEE. The CDR3 loop reads CASSVKGNTGELFF. As DNA, the CDR3 is TGTGCCAGCAGCGTAAAGGGAAACACCGGGGAGCTGTTTTTT.

The V and J genes are TRBV12-3 or TRBV12-4 and TRBJ2-2; 15 bases align to TRBD2. V shed 4 bases and J 7 bases; nucleotides not matched to a gene: 10. The CDR3 length is 18 residues. The CDR3 DNA is TGTGCCAGCAGTTCCACCCCGGGACTAGCGGGAGGCGTCGGGGAGCTGTTTTTT. Encoded protein: CASSSTPGLAGGVGELFF.

A few counts support this clonotype. V usage is TRBV4-1 and J usage is TRBJ2-7, with TRBD2 identical over 7 bases. The CDR3 extends over 16 amino acids. J was trimmed by 3 bases and V by 4 bases; bases with no gene match: 12. Germline CDR1 and CDR2: MGHRA and YSYEKL. The CDR3 sequence: CASSPLRGAGNYEQYF. The CDR3 region has the DNA TGCGCCAGCAGCCCCCTCCGGGGAGCGGGGAACTACGAGCAGTACTTC.

The chain is built from TRBV29-1 and TRBJ2-1; possibly TRBD1 or TRBD2 for D (5 bases each). CDR1 is SQVTM, CDR2 ANQGSEA, per germline. V dropped 8 bases and J dropped 2 bases, with 19 bases sitting between them. This CDR3 comprises 15 residues. The CDR3 DNA reads as TGCAGCTCCGGGACCCTCTATAGCGCCTACAATGAGCAGTTCTTC. Its translation is CSSGTLYSAYNEQFF.

There are a few counts of this clonotype. The rearrangement joins TRBV20-1 to TRBJ2-3; 13 nucleotides match TRBD2. The CDR3 loop spans 17 amino acids. J gave up 1 base and V 2 bases, and 6 bases lay outside the gene matches. Germline lookup yields CDR1 DFQATT and CDR2 SNEGSKA (reference sequence). This CDR3 reads CSARRTSGRRGTDTQYF. For the CDR3, the DNA is TGCAGTGCTAGAAGGACTAGCGGGAGACGGGGCACAGATACGCAGTATTTT.